This TCR beta chain appears in the sequencing data of a study of shared clonotypes between healthy human individuals. As for the study in general: Donors had three CD4 naive, three CD4 memory, two CD8 naive and one CD8 memory plate apiece.

The naive CD8 fraction comprised CD45RO-negative cells positively selected for CCR7 and excluded terminally differentiated effector memory CD45RA+ cells. The study drew its donors from healthy HIV-negative adults without recent acute infections or vaccinations. The CDR3 totals 15 residues. V dropped 3 bases and J dropped 0 bases, with 9 bases sitting between them. In germline, CDR1 is MGHDK, CDR2 SYGVNS. Assay used: immunoSEQ multiplex PCR; TCRdb lists only in-frame clones, some missing. The sample carries about 680,000 clones, about 91% recorded once. J is TRBJ2-1 and V is TRBV25-1; D is unclear. Source material: naive CD8+ T cells sorted from blood. This clonotype originated in a man aged 30 to 45 in good health. The CDR3 protein is CASSDRWSSYNEQFF. The CDR3 coding sequence is TGTGCCAGCAGTGACCGGTGGAGCTCCTACAATGAGCAGTTCTTC.